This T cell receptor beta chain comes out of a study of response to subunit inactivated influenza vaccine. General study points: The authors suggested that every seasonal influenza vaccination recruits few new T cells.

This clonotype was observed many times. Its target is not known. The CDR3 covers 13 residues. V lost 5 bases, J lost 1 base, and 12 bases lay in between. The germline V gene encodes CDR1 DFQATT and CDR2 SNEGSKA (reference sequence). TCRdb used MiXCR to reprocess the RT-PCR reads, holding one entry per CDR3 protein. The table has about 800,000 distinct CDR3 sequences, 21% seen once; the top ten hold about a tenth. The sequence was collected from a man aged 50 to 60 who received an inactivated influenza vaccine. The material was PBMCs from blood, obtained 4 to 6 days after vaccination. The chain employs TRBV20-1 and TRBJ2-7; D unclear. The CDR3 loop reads CSAALTGSYEQYF. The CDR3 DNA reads TGCAGTGCTGCCTTGACCGGATCCTACGAGCAGTACTTC.